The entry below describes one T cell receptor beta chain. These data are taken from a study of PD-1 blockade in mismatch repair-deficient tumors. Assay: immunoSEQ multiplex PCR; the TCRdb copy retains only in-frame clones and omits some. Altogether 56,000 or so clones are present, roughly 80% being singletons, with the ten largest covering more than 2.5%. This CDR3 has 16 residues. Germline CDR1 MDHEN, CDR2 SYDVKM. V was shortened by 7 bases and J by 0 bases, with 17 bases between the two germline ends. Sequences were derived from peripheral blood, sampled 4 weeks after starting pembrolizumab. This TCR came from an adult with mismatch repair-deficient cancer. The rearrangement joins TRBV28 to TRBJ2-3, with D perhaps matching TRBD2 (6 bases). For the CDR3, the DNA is TGTGCCAGCATGGGGGTCGGGCTAGCGAGCACAGATACGCAGTATTTT. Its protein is CASMGVGLASTDTQYF. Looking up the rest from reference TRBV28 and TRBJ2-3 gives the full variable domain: DVKVTQSSRYLVKRTGEKVFLECVQDMDHENMFWYRQDPGLGLRLIYFSYDVKMKEKGDIPEGYSVSREKKERFSLILESASTNQTSMYLCASMGVGLASTDTQYFGPGTRLTVL.